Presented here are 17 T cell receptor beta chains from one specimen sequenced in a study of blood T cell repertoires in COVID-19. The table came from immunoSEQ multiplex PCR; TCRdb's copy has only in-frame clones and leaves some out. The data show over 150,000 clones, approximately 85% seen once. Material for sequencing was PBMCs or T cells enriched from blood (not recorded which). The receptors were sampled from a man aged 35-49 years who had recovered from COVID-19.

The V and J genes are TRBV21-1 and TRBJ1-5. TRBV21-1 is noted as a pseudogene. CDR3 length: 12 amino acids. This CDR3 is CASELMHQPQHF. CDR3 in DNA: TGTGCCAGCGAACTAATGCATCAGCCCCAGCATTTT.

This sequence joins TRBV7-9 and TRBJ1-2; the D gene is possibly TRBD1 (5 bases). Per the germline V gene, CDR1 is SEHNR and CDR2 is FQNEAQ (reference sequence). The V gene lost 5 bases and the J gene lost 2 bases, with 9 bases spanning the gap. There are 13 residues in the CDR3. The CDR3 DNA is TGTGCCAGCAGCGAGGCAGGGAACTATGGCTACACCTTC. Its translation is CASSEAGNYGYTF.

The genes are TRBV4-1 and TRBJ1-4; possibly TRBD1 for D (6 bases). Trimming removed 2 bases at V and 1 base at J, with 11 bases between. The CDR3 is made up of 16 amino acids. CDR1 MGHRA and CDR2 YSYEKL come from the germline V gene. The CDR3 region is CASSQRGGETNEKLFF. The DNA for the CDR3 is TGCGCCAGCAGCCAAAGAGGGGGGGAAACTAATGAAAAACTGTTTTTT.

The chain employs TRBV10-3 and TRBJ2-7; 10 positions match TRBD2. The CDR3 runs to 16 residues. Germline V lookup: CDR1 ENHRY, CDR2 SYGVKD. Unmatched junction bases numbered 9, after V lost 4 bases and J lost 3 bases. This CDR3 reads CAISAAGGEQRYEQYF. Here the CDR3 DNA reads TGTGCCATCAGTGCAGCGGGGGGGGAACAGCGCTACGAGCAGTACTTC.

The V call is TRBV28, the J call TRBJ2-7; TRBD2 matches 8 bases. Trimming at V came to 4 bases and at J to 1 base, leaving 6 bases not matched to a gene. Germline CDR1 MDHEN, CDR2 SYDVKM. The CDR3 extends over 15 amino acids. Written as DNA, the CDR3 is TGTGCCAGCAGTTCGATAGGGACTAGATCCTACGAGCAGTACTTC. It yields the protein CASSSIGTRSYEQYF.

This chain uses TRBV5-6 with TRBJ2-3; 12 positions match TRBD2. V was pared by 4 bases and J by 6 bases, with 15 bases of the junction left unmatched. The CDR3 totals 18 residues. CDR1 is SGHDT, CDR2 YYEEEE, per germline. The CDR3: CASSLGRGLAGLGDTQYF. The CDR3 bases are TGTGCCAGCAGCCTGGGTAGGGGACTAGCGGGCCTCGGGGATACGCAGTATTTT. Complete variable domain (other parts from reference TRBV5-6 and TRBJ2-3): DAGVTQSPTHLIKTRGQQVTLRCSPKSGHDTVSWYQQALGQGPQFIFQYYEEEERQRGNFPDRFSGHQFPNYSSELNVNALLLGDSALYLCASSLGRGLAGLGDTQYFGPGTRLTVL.

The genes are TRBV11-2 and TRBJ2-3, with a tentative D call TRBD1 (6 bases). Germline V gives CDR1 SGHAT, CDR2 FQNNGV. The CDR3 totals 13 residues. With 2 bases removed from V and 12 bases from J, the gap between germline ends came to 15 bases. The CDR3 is CASSLTSGTRQYF. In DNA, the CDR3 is TGTGCCAGCAGCTTAACCTCCGGGACAAGACAGTATTTT. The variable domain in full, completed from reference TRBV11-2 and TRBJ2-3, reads EAGVAQSPRYKIIEKRQSVAFWCNPISGHATLYWYQQILGQGPKLLIQFQNNGVVDDSQLPKDRFSAERLKGVDSTLKIQPAKLEDSAVYLCASSLTSGTRQYFGPGTRLTVL.

The DNA of the CDR3 is TGTGCCAGCAGCACAGGGTCGGTCGAAGCTTTCTTT. Amino acids: CASSTGSVEAFF. The genes are TRBV6-5 and TRBJ1-1, with TRBD1 as a possible D gene (6 bases). Trimming removed 6 bases from V and 8 bases from J, with 13 bases in between. The CDR3 length is 12 residues. CDR1 MNHEY and CDR2 SVGAGI come from the germline V gene.

The CDR3 sequence is CASAIGNRGSLNTEAFF. CDR3 nucleotides: TGTGCCAGTGCCATTGGCAACAGGGGAAGCTTGAACACTGAAGCTTTCTTT. The gene calls are TRBV19 and TRBJ1-1; 7 bases fit TRBD1. Germline V gives CDR1 LNHDA, CDR2 SQIVND (reference sequence). The CDR3 is 17 residues long. Trimming took 8 bases from V and 0 from J; bases not matched to a gene: 15.

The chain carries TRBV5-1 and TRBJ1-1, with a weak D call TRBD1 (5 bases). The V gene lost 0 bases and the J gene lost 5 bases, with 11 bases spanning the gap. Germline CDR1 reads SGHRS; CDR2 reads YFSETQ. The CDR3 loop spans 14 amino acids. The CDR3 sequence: CASSLVLGRTEAFF. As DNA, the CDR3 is TGCGCCAGCAGCTTGGTTTTGGGGCGTACTGAAGCTTTCTTT.

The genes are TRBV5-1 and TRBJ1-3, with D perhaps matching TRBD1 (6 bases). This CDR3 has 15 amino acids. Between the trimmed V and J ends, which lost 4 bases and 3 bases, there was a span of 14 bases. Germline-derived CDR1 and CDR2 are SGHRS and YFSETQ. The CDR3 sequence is CASSIGQSIGNTIYF. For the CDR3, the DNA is TGCGCCAGCAGCATCGGACAGAGCATTGGAAACACCATATATTTT. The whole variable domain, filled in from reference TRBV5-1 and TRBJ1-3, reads KAGVTQTPRYLIKTRGQQVTLSCSPISGHRSVSWYQQTPGQGLQFLFEYFSETQRNKGNFPGRFSGRQFSNSRSEMNVSTLELGDSALYLCASSIGQSIGNTIYFGEGSWLTVV.

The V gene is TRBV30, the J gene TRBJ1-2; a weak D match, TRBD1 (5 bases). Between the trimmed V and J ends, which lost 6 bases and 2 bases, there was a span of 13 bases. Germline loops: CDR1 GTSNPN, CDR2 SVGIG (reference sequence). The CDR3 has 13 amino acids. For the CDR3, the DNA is TGTGCCTGCCGGACATTAACCAACTATGGCTACACCTTC. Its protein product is CACRTLTNYGYTF.

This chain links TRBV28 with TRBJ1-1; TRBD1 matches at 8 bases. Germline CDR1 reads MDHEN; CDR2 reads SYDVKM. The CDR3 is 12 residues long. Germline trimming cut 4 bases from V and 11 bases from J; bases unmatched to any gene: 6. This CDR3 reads CASSSLPGGAFF. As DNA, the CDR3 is TGTGCCAGCAGTTCGCTCCCAGGGGGCGCTTTCTTT.

The CDR3 DNA reads TGCAGCGTTCAGGGATCCTTTGGCTACACCTTC. As protein: CSVQGSFGYTF. The V gene is TRBV29-1, the J gene TRBJ1-2, with a tentative D call TRBD1 (5 bases). Germline values: CDR1 SQVTM, CDR2 ANQGSEA. V was trimmed by 5 bases and J by 7 bases, leaving 11 bases between them. The CDR3 consists of 11 residues.

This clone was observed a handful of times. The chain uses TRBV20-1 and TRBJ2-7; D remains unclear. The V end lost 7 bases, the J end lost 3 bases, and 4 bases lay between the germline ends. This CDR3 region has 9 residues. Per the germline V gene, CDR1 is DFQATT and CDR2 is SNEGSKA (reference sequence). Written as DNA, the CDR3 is TGCAGTGGTCGCTACGAGCAGTACTTC. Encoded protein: CSGRYEQYF.

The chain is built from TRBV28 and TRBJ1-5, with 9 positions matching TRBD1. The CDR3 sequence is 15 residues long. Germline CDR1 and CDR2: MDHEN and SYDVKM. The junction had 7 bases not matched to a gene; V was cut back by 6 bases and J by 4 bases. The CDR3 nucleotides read TGTGCCAGCAGCCAAAGACAGGGGGATAATCAGCCCCAGCATTTT. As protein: CASSQRQGDNQPQHF.

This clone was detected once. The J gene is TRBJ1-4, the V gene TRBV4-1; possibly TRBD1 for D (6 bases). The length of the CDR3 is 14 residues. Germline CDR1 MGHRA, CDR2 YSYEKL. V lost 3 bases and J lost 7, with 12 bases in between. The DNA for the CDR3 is TGCGCCAGCAGCCAGGGGGACATTATTGAAAAACTGTTTTTT. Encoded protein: CASSQGDIIEKLFF.